This T cell receptor (beta chain) comes out of a study of blood T cell repertoires in COVID-19. In the study overall: Sources were T cells, B-cell-depleted T cells, or PBMCs; the material itself was cDNA or gDNA.

Assignments of participants to cohorts depended upon their own reported clinical history. Per the original methods: Counts of nucleated cells, estimated from reference gene primer amplification, were obtained. The method was immunoSEQ multiplex PCR; TCRdb's version includes in-frame clones alone and lacks a portion of them. That table furnishes V, J and clone size, whereas the DNA furnished D and trimming. The profile covers 300,000 to 400,000 clones, with more than 75% appearing a single time and around 0.91% taken by the ten largest. Germline CDR1 is ENHRY and CDR2 is SYGVKD. The V and J ends lost 4 bases and 0 bases, in that order; junction bases with no gene match: 14. This CDR3 is built from 18 residues.

The TCR originated in a woman aged 25 to 45 with acute COVID-19. The specimen was PBMCs or T cells enriched from blood (not recorded which). The chain links TRBV10-3 to TRBJ2-7; 8 bases line up with TRBD1. CDR3 amino acids: CAISAEHRTGPVSYEQYF. The CDR3 region has the DNA TGTGCCATCAGTGCGGAACACCGGACAGGGCCGGTCTCCTACGAGCAGTACTTC.